The 4 T cell receptor beta chains below all came from one sample that was sequenced in a study of shared clonotypes between healthy human individuals (TCRdb year 2020). CD8 naive samples were obtained by positive selection for CCR7 among CD45RO-negative cells, yielding a CD45RA+CCR7+ population from which TemRA cells were excluded. The library was prepared using the immunoSEQ multiplex PCR assay. TCRdb took this table from immuneACCESS and kept in-frame rearrangements with V and J called. Such tables lack part of the clones; where checked against another copy, unresolved V genes explain under half of the gap, and the rest is unexplained. The sample table lists 2 million or so clones, 85% to 95% of them with a count of one. The ten most abundant clones make up roughly 1% of the sample. The sequenced sample consisted of naive CD8+ T cells sorted from blood. The meaning of the sample's cell subset or site label: CD45RA+CCR7+. These receptors were taken from a man between 18 and 35 years old in good health.

Remarks on this clone: Distinct nucleotide sequences in the sample also encode this CDR3. V and J are TRBV27 and TRBJ2-1; 12 bases line up with TRBD2. V trimming: 5 bases; J trimming: 5 bases; junction bases outside the gene matches: 1. This CDR3 is 14 amino acids long. Germline CDR1 MNHEY, CDR2 SMNVEV (reference sequence). The chain's CDR3 is CASSRLAGDNEQFF. Here the CDR3 DNA reads TGTGCCAGCAGTCGACTAGCGGGAGACAATGAGCAGTTCTTC.

A remark on this clone: This sample also contains other DNA sequences that code for the same CDR3. The rearrangement joins TRBV27 to TRBJ2-3; 10 bases match TRBD1. With V trimmed by 4 bases and J by 6 bases, 4 bases remained unmatched. The CDR3 consists of 14 residues. Germline CDR1 is MNHEY and CDR2 is SMNVEV (reference sequence). The CDR3 DNA follows: TGTGCCAGCAGTTGGGACAGGGGAAGGGATACGCAGTATTTT. It codes for CASSWDRGRDTQYF.

As for this clone: One junction end disagrees with the germline gene, perhaps due to a read error. The chain recombines TRBV7-7 with TRBJ1-3, with D unresolved. Per germline, CDR1 SSHAT and CDR2 FNYEAQ (reference sequence). The CDR3 totals 13 residues. The CDR3 here is CASSLGPSDTIYF. The CDR3 DNA follows: TGTGCTAGCAGCTTAGGCCCCTCCGACACCATATATTTT.

The chain is built from TRBV7-9 and TRBJ1-2; 8 positions agree with TRBD1. CDR3 length: 12 residues. After removal of 5 bases from V and 7 bases from J, the junction contained 3 bases not matched to a gene. Germline CDR1 and CDR2: SEHNR and FQNEAQ (reference sequence). The CDR3 bases are TGTGCCAGCAGCGCGCAGGGGGCTGGCTACACCTTC. Translation: CASSAQGAGYTF.